The rows below give T cell receptor beta chains drawn from one sample of a study of response to subunit inactivated influenza vaccine. TCRdb recomputed calls from the RT-PCR reads with MiXCR, one row per CDR3 protein. Of around 180,000 distinct CDR3 sequences listed, around 8.8% are singletons. The sequenced sample was non-naive T cells sorted from PBMCs, obtained on the day of vaccination. These receptors were collected from a man between 45 and 60 years old who received an inactivated influenza vaccine. Both conserved end residues are part of each CDR3. A D gene is named only where the DNA matches it firmly. Part of the rows lack a size; the others show once, few, many or a class for expanded clones.

D,size,V,J,CDR3,DNA
.,.,TRBV7-2,TRBJ1-6,CASSLTGGSPLHF,TGTGCCAGCAGCCTTACCGGAGGTTCACCCCTCCACTTT
TRBD2,.,TRBV19,TRBJ2-1,CASSPSGSFNNEQFF,TGTGCCAGTAGCCCTAGCGGGAGCTTTAACAATGAGCAGTTCTTC
.,.,TRBV18,TRBJ2-3,CASSPPFTDTQYF,TGTGCCAGCTCACCCCCCTTCACAGATACGCAGTATTTT
TRBD2,.,TRBV28,TRBJ2-5,CASSLSPRGQETQYF,TGTGCCAGCAGTTTATCGCCGCGGGGGCAAGAGACCCAGTACTTC
TRBD1,.,TRBV20-1,TRBJ1-1,CSARPGQMNTEAFF,TGCAGTGCTAGACCGGGACAGATGAACACTGAAGCTTTCTTT
.,.,TRBV6-2/TRBV6-3,TRBJ1-1,CATEDGPNTEAFF,TGTGCCACCGAGGACGGTCCGAACACTGAAGCTTTCTTT
.,.,TRBV20-1,TRBJ2-5,CSARDYMRGRQETQYF,TGCAGTGCTAGAGACTATATGCGAGGCAGGCAAGAGACCCAGTACTTC
.,many,TRBV10-3,TRBJ2-1,CAISGIGYNEQFF,TGTGCCATCAGTGGAATAGGATACAATGAGCAGTTCTTC
.,few,TRBV2,TRBJ2-3,CASRGQTNTDTQYF,TGTGCCAGCAGGGGACAAACGAACACAGATACGCAGTATTTT
TRBD1,few,TRBV11-3,TRBJ2-1,CASSPSYRGLENEQFF,TGTGCCAGCAGCCCCTCTTACAGGGGGCTTGAGAATGAGCAGTTCTTC
TRBD2,.,TRBV30,TRBJ2-3,CAWSVERGGDTQYF,TGTGCCTGGAGTGTGGAGCGGGGGGGCGATACGCAGTATTTT
TRBD1,.,TRBV20-1,TRBJ2-7,CSAGIAGTGGREQYF,TGCAGTGCTGGAATCGCCGGGACAGGCGGAAGGGAGCAGTACTTC
TRBD2,few,TRBV4-2,TRBJ2-2,CASSQAPSGGTGELFF,TGTGCCAGCAGCCAAGCGCCTAGCGGGGGGACCGGGGAGCTGTTTTTT
.,few,TRBV27,TRBJ1-3,CASSLKGRTGNTIYF,TGTGCCAGCAGTTTAAAAGGGAGAACTGGAAACACCATATATTTT
TRBD1,.,TRBV19,TRBJ2-7,CASSIGTGDPYEQYF,TGTGCCAGTAGTATTGGGACAGGGGACCCCTACGAGCAGTACTTC
TRBD1,many,TRBV12-3/TRBV12-4,TRBJ1-5,CASSPGTGGRRQPQHF,TGTGCCAGCAGTCCAGGGACAGGGGGCCGGAGACAGCCCCAGCATTTT
TRBD1,.,TRBV9,TRBJ2-7,CASSVSPGQGFEQYF,TGTGCCAGCAGCGTAAGCCCGGGACAGGGCTTCGAGCAGTACTTC
TRBD2,.,TRBV5-1,TRBJ2-1,CASSAYSGGYNEQFF,TGCGCCAGCAGCGCCTATAGCGGGGGCTACAATGAGCAGTTCTTC
TRBD1,few,TRBV28,TRBJ2-7,CASSTGGAGPYEQYF,TGTGCCAGCAGTACAGGGGGCGCGGGGCCCTACGAGCAGTACTTC
.,.,TRBV2,TRBJ1-5,CASSWTEGQPQHF,TGTGCCAGCAGTTGGACAGAAGGACAGCCCCAGCATTTT
TRBD1,few,TRBV6-2/TRBV6-3,TRBJ1-2,CASSLQGAIYGYTF,TGTGCCAGCAGCTTACAGGGGGCGATCTATGGCTACACCTTC
.,few,TRBV30,TRBJ1-1,CAHAGSGTEAFF,TGTGCCCACGCGGGATCGGGCACTGAAGCTTTCTTT
.,few,TRBV7-8,TRBJ1-2,CASSSTVYGGYTF,TGTGCCAGCAGCTCGACGGTCTATGGTGGCTACACCTTC
.,many,TRBV7-9,TRBJ2-7,CASSLGGVGTYEQYF,TGTGCCAGCAGCTTAGGCGGGGTTGGCACCTACGAGCAGTACTTC
TRBD2,.,TRBV2,TRBJ2-7,CASSYGGLAGSYEQYF,TGTGCCAGCAGTTATGGTGGCCTAGCGGGGTCCTACGAGCAGTACTTC
.,.,TRBV6-1,TRBJ2-7,CASSDAGTPSSYEQYF,TGTGCCAGCAGTGACGCCGGGACACCGAGCTCCTACGAGCAGTACTTC
.,few,TRBV7-2,TRBJ1-6,CASSPWTASPLHF,TGTGCCAGCAGCCCGTGGACAGCTTCACCCCTCCACTTT
TRBD1,once,TRBV28,TRBJ2-7,CASSRDLTGYVYEQYF,TGTGCCAGCAGTAGGGACCTGACAGGGTATGTTTACGAGCAGTACTTC
.,.,TRBV27,TRBJ2-2,CASSIPPGELFF,TGTGCCAGCAGTATACCACCCGGGGAGCTGTTTTTT
TRBD1,many,TRBV6-1,TRBJ2-5,CASSGGTGGKMTQYF,TGTGCCAGCAGTGGAGGGACAGGGGGGAAGATGACCCAGTACTTC
.,few,TRBV30,TRBJ1-5,CAWSAPRGPQHF,TGTGCCTGGAGTGCCCCCCGTGGGCCCCAGCATTTT
.,.,TRBV20-1,TRBJ2-5,CSARSHSPGQETQYF,TGCAGTGCTAGATCCCACAGTCCGGGACAAGAGACCCAGTACTTC